This T cell receptor beta chain was documented in a study of cytomegalovirus exposure and HLA in healthy donors (dated 2017 in TCRdb). About the investigation overall: According to an earlier analysis of a few hundred of the donors, about 179 million T cells yielded some 120 million unique TCR beta sequences and less than 300 Gb of sequence data. Besides the first cohort of approximately 710 subjects, a separate validation cohort made up of roughly 120 different subjects was used. Every repertoire in the discovery cohort had been generated on one and the same sequencing platform. The study aimed to test whether cataloging public T cell receptors could reveal signatures of past pathogen exposure. Donor age, sex, ethnicity and CMV serostatus were compiled together with the repertoire data. Typing coverage differed by locus: A, B, C, DRB1 and DQB1 were typed in roughly 620-630 donors, DQA1 in 500 to 550, DPA1 in some 570, and DPB1 in 472. The study combined high-throughput TCR immunosequencing, statistical association of individual TCRs with disease status, and machine learning to predict cytomegalovirus infection status. The genetic ancestry cluster associated with self-reported Caucasian donors included about 81% of the approximately 410 genotyped donors. An early release covering approximately 600 HLA-typed donors comprised roughly 300 gigabases of sequencing data and approximately 80 million unique TCR sequences. To decide whether each TCR beta V gene segment behaved as functional or pseudogenic, an earlier analysis of 587 of the donors relied on high-throughput TCR beta sequencing. In a later genetic analysis, genome-wide SNP genotypes for about three fifths of the roughly 670 donors were used, and that subset was treated as a discovery cohort. A later analysis re-analyzed previously published TCR beta repertoires from 666 donors and added high-resolution HLA genotyping to study TCR occurrence patterns. The T cell repertoires of under 700 subjects were profiled by immunosequencing and related to cytomegalovirus serostatus. HLA typing covered class I and class II loci at four-digit resolution. Rather than drawing on any new phenotypic data, the later analysis identified candidate immune exposures from TCR beta sequences and the way those sequences occurred across donors. On average, around 200,000 unique TCR beta nucleotide sequences were sequenced per donor among some 430 genotyped donors of the cohort, with approximately 18% of those sequences being non-productive. Because of strong linkage in the cohort, roughly five DR-DQ haplotypes were treated as single units for association and clustering. Paper-wide results and their limitations: Linkage disequilibrium might explain the correlated functional status among segregating V segments, but an unknown experimental factor could not be ruled out. When HLA alleles, especially DR and DQ, strongly co-occurred, attributing TCR associations to individual alleles was difficult. In a later analysis, most CMV-associated TCR beta chains were found to appear HLA-restricted, with HLA associations seemingly driven largely by CMV exposure. Across donors, most TCR sequences were observed very rarely, whereas some public TCRs were present in many individuals. A later analysis found that TCR association rates varied across HLA loci, with DRB1 alleles showing the most associated TCRs and HLA-C alleles the fewest. According to a later analysis, parvovirus B19, influenza, CMV and Epstein-Barr virus appeared linked to several top co-occurrence clusters. Because HLA typing was unavailable for some donors at each locus, only the typed subset was used in association tests. The classifier was reported to diagnose cytomegalovirus status with high specificity and sensitivity in both the original and validation cohorts. In a later analysis, some 17,000 TCR beta sequences were associated with specific HLA alleles at a false discovery rate of 0.05. Roughly uniform sequencing depth across donors was assumed in presence/absence analyses, although this assumption may not hold. Three of the identified cytomegalovirus-associated TCR beta chains were confirmed in vitro to be specific for cytomegalovirus antigens. Only TCR beta chains were sequenced in this cohort, and the absence of alpha or paired-chain data limited detectable features. About 17 rarely observed V segments, including chromosome 9 orphons, were excluded from the earlier analysis of several hundred of the donors because counts were too low. A cluster of highly shared sequence variants was judged likely to represent a technical artifact of the sequencing pipeline. A further reported finding was that TCR beta sequences accurately predicted the HLA-A and HLA-B alleles for most subjects in the first cohort. According to a later genetic analysis, donors in an Asian-associated ancestry cluster had fewer N-insertions in productive TCRs than the approximately 630-donor mean. A total of roughly 160 TCR beta chains were listed by the study as associated with cytomegalovirus. Some IMGT-functional V segments, including TRBV6-2 and TRBV6-3, could not be distinguished by the 87-base-pair reads and were therefore excluded. According to the authors, the approach could potentially be generalized to other disease states and immunological phenotypes. For the cohort, immune exposure information was limited to CMV serostatus. An association between a missense DCLRE1C variant and V-gene and J-gene trimming of TCR beta chains was found in a later genetic analysis and replicated in an independent cohort. In an earlier analysis of approximately 590 of the donors, most TCR beta V segments appeared in productive rearrangements about 90% or about 30% of the time, broadly matching IMGT annotations. In a later analysis, HLA-associated TCR beta chains showed more clonal expansion and lower generation probabilities than non-associated chains that were equally common.

To note about this clone: This clone's antigen is unknown. No per-base quality is available; no much larger clone lies one base away.

The library relied on the immunoSEQ multiplex PCR assay. A mixture of 60 forward primers for TCR Vbeta segments and 13 reverse primers for TCR Jbeta segments was used in the multiplex PCR. The CDR3 region of rearranged TCR beta genes was amplified from genomic DNA by a multiplex PCR assay. Amplified TCR beta libraries were sequenced as 87-base-pair reads on the Illumina HiSeq System. The authors' analysis ran thus. A later analysis counted approximately 76 million unique TCR beta chains across the 700 or so repertoires, and roughly 9.9 million of these chains were shared by at least two donors. To remove PCR and sequencing errors, raw reads were error-corrected and collapsed into unique sequences using a nearest-neighbor algorithm that merged closely related sequences. V, D and J gene segments were assigned by aligning CDR3 sequences to IMGT reference sequences. For a sequence to be retained, a match of at least six nucleotides was required to both a V gene segment and a J gene segment. Rearrangements were called productive when the CDR3 lacked stop codons and stayed in frame with V and J; all others were non-productive. CDR3 was defined according to IMGT convention as the region running from the second conserved V-encoded cysteine to the conserved J-encoded phenylalanine. In an earlier analysis of around 540 of the donors, sequences lacking an unambiguous match to a single V gene segment were excluded. An earlier analysis of some 610 of the donors called V segments functional above 56.7% productive rearrangements and segregating when the between-donor standard deviation exceeded 5%. A statistical classification framework was built for diagnosing cytomegalovirus status from the catalog of TCR beta chain sequences. In a later analysis, V and J genes were assigned by comparing TCR nucleotide sequences against IMGT/GENE-DB human TR gene sequences. A later analysis assigned CDR3 sequences and most-parsimonious VDJ recombination scenarios with the TCRdist pipeline. In a later analysis, each TCR beta chain was defined by its CDR3 amino acid sequence together with its V-gene family, and reads lacking a unique V-gene family were excluded. In a later analysis, approximately 640 highly shared, low-generation-probability nucleotide sequences were removed to address suspected cross-contamination and a sequencing artifact. In a later analysis, a clonal expansion index was calculated for each public chain from normalized within-repertoire ranks of inferred template counts. In a later analysis, generation probabilities were computed using a VDJ recombination model fitted to out-of-frame rearrangements, and the results were checked against IGoR. In a later analysis, hypergeometric tests were used to score TCR-TCR, TCR-HLA and TCR-CMV co-occurrence, with a repertoire-size bias correction applied to TCR pairs. In a later analysis, false discovery rates were estimated by permuting HLA or CMV assignments 20 times. In a later analysis, co-occurring TCRs were grouped using DBSCAN, with TCRdist sequence similarity added in when clustering inside HLA-allele-positive subsets. For co-occurrence clustering, repertoires with fewer than 30,000 or more than 120,000 public chains were excluded, along with 4 to 6 repertoires with anomalous nucleotide sharing. TCRdb retrieved this table from immuneACCESS and kept in-frame rearrangements only. Not all clones are present; in checked studies, unresolved V genes account for under half, and no reason is known for the remainder. The D gene and trimming were derived from the DNA, and the V and J assignments and clone size from that table. Recorded for this sample are over 110,000 clones; approximately 70% of them occurred a single time. Around 1.2% of the sample rests with the top ten.

The cohort comprised fewer than 750 healthy bone marrow donors. At the time of sampling, all cohort members were nominally healthy, though unrecorded immune exposures were likely present. The donor tested CMV seronegative and was one of the 352 seronegative cohort members. A peripheral blood sample was collected from each donor, and TCR beta sequencing was performed on peripheral blood mononuclear cells. The Qiagen DNeasy Blood Extraction Kit was used to extract genomic DNA from the blood cell samples. The CDR1 and CDR2 encoded by the germline V gene (reference sequence) are SGHKS and YYEKEE. CDR3 length: 15 amino acids, cysteine to phenylalanine. The CDR3 DNA has 45 bases and is translated from base 1. V loses 3 bases at its end and J loses 3 bases; junction bases beyond the gene matches: 8.

The TCR comes from a woman between 40 and 50 years old in good health and CMV-seronegative. Sequenced sample: PBMCs. The chain was built from TRBV5-5 and TRBJ1-1, with TRBD1 identical over 7 junction bases. The nucleotides are TGTGCCAGCAGCTCAAAGACAGGGTTTTACACTGAAGCTTTCTTT. This codes for CASSSKTGFYTEAFF.